This TCR beta chain stems from a study of blood T cell repertoires in COVID-19. Study context: Sites across the United States, Italy and Spain contributed samples from acute and convalescent COVID-19.

As processed by the authors: Estimation of nucleated cell counts relied on the amplification of reference gene primers. TCRdb's table, derived via immunoSEQ multiplex PCR, lists solely in-frame clones and lacks some. For V, J and clone size, that table is used; D and trimming come from the DNA. The data hold approximately 400,000 clones, with around 88% observed a single time. This clone was detected a few times. One Seattle source followed patients from active infection through their disease course. The clonotype comes from a woman between 50 and 59 years old with COVID-19, enrolled during active disease. Input material: peripheral blood.

Here the CDR3 DNA reads TGTGCCCCTCGCCCAGACAGGAGCAATCAGCCCCAGCATTTT. It yields the protein CAPRPDRSNQPQHF. V and J are TRBV5-3 and TRBJ1-5, with D possibly TRBD1 on 6 matching bases. TRBV5-3 is annotated as an ORF whose role is uncertain. V lost 10 bases, J lost 1 base, and 15 bases lay in between. The CDR3 contains 14 residues.